This T cell receptor beta chain was recorded in a study of blood T cell repertoires in COVID-19 (dated by TCRdb to 2019 to 2021). With regard to the full study: Collaborator samples came from the United States, Italy and Spain and covered acute and convalescent phases of COVID-19. The prospective study material was composed of cDNA or gDNA derived from T cells, B-cell-depleted T cells, or PBMCs. Subjects who had been exposed to COVID-19, were actively infected with it, or had recovered from it provided the deeply sampled blood TCRbeta repertoires that made up the dataset. The repertoires were released in a freely available public database intended as a resource for research on the immune response to SARS-CoV-2. Samples were obtained from the ongoing ImmuneRACE study (first 160 participants) and from 950 to 1,500 subjects provided by 6 global collaborators. A de-identified subject ID, COVID-19 status, age in years and sex were almost always included in the sample metadata. Where available, HLA class I and class II types were taken from metadata supplied by the sample provider and were not determined by assay-based typing. Points the paper makes about the study in general: The quantity of clinical and demographic metadata differed by source and by participant and was supplied without curation.

V and J are truncated by 3 bases and 8 bases respectively, leaving an intervening sequence of 14 bases. CDR1 and CDR2 are read off the germline V gene as KGHSH and LQKENI. The CDR3, from cysteine to phenylalanine, totals 15 residues. This entry keeps only the CDR3 DNA: 45 bases, framed from base 1. One collaborating source in Seattle enrolled patients during active infection and followed them longitudinally through the course of disease. Whole blood was collected in K2EDTA tubes by collaborating institutions according to the institutions' own protocols. Collaborator samples were shipped for TCRbeta analysis as frozen whole blood, isolated PBMCs, or DNA extracted from either sample type. TCRbeta CDR3 regions were amplified from genomic DNA using the immunoSEQ Assay, a bias-controlled multiplex PCR. From the authors' description of their analysis: Nucleated cell counts per sample were estimated from amplification of reference gene primers within the assay. To quantify the absolute abundance of each unique TCRbeta CDR3 rearrangement, sequence reads were collapsed and filtered. For each sample, productive Simpson clonality was calculated as the square root of Simpson's diversity index across productive rearrangements. TCRdb obtained this table from immuneACCESS and retained in-frame rearrangements with V and J assigned. These tables miss some clones; where compared with another copy, unresolved V genes account for less than half of the shortfall, and the remainder is unexplained. Clone size and the V and J calls come from that table; the DNA yielded D and trimming. The sample table records roughly 60,000 clones; roughly four fifths of these occur just once. Roughly 9.3% of the sample comes from the top ten.

Regarding this clone: Its antigen target is currently unknown. No much larger clone exists at a distance of one base, and base qualities are not known.

Sequencing was done on a sample of peripheral blood. The receptor's source is an older man with COVID-19, enrolled during active disease. Recombination linked TRBV18 to TRBJ1-6; TRBD1 is a weak D gene call, 6 bases matching. At the DNA level, the sequence is TGTGCCAGCTCACCGAGGACAGACGGCGATTCACCCCTCCACTTT. The translation is CASSPRTDGDSPLHF.